The rows below give T cell receptor beta chains drawn from one sample of a study of identical twins. MiXCR, run by TCRdb on the 5' RACE reads, gives a single entry per CDR3 protein. Here the sample spans approximately 1.8 million distinct CDR3 sequences, about 32% being singletons. The specimen was cord blood. The receptors stem from a newborn girl in good health. Each CDR3 is given with its conserved first and last residue. The order of the fields is clone size, D gene, V gene, J gene, CDR3 DNA, CDR3 protein. The D gene is left open where the match is weak. A clone size is listed for some rows: how often the clone was seen (once, few, many), or a class if it is expanded.

>NA|TRBD1|TRBV20-1|TRBJ1-4
TGCAGTGCTCTCCCGGGACAGGAAGGTGAAAAACTGTCTTTT
CSALPGQEGEKLSF
>NA|TRBD2|TRBV20-1|TRBJ2-1
TGCAGTGCTTACGGACTAGCGGGAGGGTTTTCCCGTGAGCAGTTCTTC
CSAYGLAGGFSREQFF
>many|NA|TRBV6-1|TRBJ2-7
TGTGCCAGCAGTATGCCGGGACTCCTCTCCTACGAGCAGTACTTC
CASSMPGLLSYEQYF
>few|NA|TRBV15|TRBJ2-5
TGTGCCACCTCGATAGGGTTAGAGACCCAGTACTTC
CATSIGLETQYF
>NA|TRBD2|TRBV29-1|TRBJ2-5
TGCAGCGTTGGGTCTTTAAGCGGGACGTACTTC
CSVGSLSGTYF
>few|TRBD2|TRBV7-9|TRBJ2-7
TGTGCCAGCAGCTTAGTAGGGAGCGGGAGAGGCCACGAGCAGTACTTC
CASSLVGSGRGHEQYF
>NA|NA|TRBV2|TRBJ2-3
TGTGCCAGCAGTGAAAAATGGCGGGGAGGCCTTTTCTCGGATACGCAGTATTTT
CASSEKWRGGLFSDTQYF
>NA|NA|TRBV20-1|TRBJ1-2
TGCAGTGCTAGAGATAGGAAAGAGGACTATGGCTACACCTTC
CSARDRKEDYGYTF
>NA|NA|TRBV7-9|TRBJ2-1
TGTGCCAGCAGCTTATCGGGCGGAGATGACAATGAGCAGTTCTTC
CASSLSGGDDNEQFF
>many|NA|TRBV10-3|TRBJ2-1
TGTGCCATCAGTGATCAATCGGCGACGGCCTACAATGAGCAGTTCTTC
CAISDQSATAYNEQFF
>NA|NA|TRBV5-1|TRBJ1-6
TGCGCCAGCAGCTTGTGGCGGGGCAATAATTCACCCCTCCACTTT
CASSLWRGNNSPLHF